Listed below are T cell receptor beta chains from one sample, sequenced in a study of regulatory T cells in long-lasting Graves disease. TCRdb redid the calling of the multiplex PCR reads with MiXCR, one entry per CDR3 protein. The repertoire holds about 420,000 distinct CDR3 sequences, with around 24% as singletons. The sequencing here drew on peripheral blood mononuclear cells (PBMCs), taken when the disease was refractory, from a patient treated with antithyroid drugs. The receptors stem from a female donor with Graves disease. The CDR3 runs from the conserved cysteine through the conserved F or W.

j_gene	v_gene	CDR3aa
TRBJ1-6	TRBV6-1	CASREGQGAGSPLHF
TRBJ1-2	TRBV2	CASSNRGSNYGYTF
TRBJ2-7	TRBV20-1	CSARDIGYEQYF
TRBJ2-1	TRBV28	CASRDPGSYNEQFF
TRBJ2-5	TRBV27	CASSLGTAQETQYF
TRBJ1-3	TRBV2	CASSDGPTAGNTIYF
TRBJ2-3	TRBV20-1	CSASPYSGRRTSTDTQYF
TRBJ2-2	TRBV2	CASSSTSGTGGELFF
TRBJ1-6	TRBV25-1	CASSSGGYSPLHF
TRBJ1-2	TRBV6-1	CASRKGRTYGYTF
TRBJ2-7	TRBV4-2	CASSQGRASDMREQYF
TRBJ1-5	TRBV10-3	CAISERESNQPQHF
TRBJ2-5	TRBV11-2	CASSRFRQETQYF
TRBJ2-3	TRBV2	CASRADGGATDTQYF
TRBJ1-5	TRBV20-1	CSATTGGRNQPQHF
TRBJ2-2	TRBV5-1	CASSSRGGSSGELFF
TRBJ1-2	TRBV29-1	CSVDRQGDFLGYTF
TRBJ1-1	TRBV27	CASSTSHQGEAFF
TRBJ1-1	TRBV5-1	CASSLAALGSSAFF
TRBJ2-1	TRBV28	CASSLRGISYNEQFF
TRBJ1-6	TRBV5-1	CASSPAVDLYSPLHF
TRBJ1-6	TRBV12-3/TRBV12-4	CASSPSGGGNSPLHF
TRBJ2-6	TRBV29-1	CSVRDRDSGANVLTF
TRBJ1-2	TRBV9	CASSGDGGIGYTF